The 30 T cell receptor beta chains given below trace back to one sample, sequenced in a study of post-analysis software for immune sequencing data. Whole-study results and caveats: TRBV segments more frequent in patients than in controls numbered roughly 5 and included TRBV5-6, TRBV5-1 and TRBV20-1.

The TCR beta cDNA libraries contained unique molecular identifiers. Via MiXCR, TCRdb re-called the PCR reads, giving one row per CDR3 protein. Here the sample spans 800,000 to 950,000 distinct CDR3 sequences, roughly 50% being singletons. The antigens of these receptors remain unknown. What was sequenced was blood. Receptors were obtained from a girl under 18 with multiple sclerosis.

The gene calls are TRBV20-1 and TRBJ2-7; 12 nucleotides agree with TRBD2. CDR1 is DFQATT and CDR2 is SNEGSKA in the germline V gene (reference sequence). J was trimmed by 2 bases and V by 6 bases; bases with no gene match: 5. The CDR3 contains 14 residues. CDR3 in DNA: TGCAGTGCCGGACTAGCGGGGAACCCCTACGAGCAGTACTTC. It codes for CSAGLAGNPYEQYF.

CDR3 loop: CSASEKRVVGYTF. CDR3 in DNA: TGCAGTGCTAGTGAAAAGAGGGTAGTTGGCTACACCTTC. The chain carries TRBV20-1 and TRBJ1-2; D call uncertain. The CDR3 has 13 residues. Germline V lookup: CDR1 DFQATT, CDR2 SNEGSKA (reference sequence). The germline V and J ends were trimmed by 3 bases and 7 bases, with 15 bases remaining between them.

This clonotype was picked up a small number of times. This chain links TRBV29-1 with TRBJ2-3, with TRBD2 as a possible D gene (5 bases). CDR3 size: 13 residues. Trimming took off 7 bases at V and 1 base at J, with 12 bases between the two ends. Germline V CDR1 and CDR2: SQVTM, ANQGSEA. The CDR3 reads CSAGEFGTDTQYF. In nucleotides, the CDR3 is TGCAGCGCTGGGGAGTTTGGCACAGATACGCAGTATTTT.

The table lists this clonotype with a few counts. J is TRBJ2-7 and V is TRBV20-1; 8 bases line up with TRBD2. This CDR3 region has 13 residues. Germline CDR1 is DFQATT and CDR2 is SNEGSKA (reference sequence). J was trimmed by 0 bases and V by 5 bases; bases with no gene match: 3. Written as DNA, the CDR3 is TGCAGTGCTTGGACTAGCCTCTCCTACGAGCAGTACTTC. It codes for CSAWTSLSYEQYF.

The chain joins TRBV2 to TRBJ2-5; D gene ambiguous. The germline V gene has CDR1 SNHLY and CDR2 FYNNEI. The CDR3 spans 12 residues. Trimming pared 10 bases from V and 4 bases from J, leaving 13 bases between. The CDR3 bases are TGTGCCAACTCGGTGATTCGAGAGACCCAGTACTTC. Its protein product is CANSVIRETQYF.

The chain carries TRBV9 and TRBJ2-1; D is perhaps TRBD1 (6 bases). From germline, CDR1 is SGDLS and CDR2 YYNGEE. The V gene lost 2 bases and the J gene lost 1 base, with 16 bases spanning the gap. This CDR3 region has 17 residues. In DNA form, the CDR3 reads TGTGCCAGCAGCGTGGGACAACTAATTTTTTCCTACAATGAGCAGTTCTTC. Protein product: CASSVGQLIFSYNEQFF.

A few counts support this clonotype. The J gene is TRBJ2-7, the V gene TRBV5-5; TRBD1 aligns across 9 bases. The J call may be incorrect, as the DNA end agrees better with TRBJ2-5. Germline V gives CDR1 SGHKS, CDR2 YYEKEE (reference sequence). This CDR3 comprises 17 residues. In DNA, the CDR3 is TGTGCCACCCGGCGGGACAGGGACGAATTTATCGAAGAGACCCAGTACTTC. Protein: CATRRDRDEFIEETQYF.

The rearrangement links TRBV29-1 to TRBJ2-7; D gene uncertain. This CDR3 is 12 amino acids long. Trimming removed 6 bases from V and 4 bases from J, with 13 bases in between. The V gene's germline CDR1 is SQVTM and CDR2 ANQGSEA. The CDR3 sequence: CSVSLSGYEQYF. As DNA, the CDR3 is TGCAGCGTATCCTTGTCTGGTTACGAGCAGTACTTC.

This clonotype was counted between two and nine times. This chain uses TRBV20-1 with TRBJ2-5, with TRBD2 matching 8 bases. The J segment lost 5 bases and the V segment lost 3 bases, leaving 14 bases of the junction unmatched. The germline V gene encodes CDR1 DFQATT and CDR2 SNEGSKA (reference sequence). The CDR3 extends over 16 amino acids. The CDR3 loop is CSARRTSIQYRETQYF. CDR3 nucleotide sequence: TGCAGTGCTAGGAGGACTAGCATCCAATATCGGGAGACCCAGTACTTC.

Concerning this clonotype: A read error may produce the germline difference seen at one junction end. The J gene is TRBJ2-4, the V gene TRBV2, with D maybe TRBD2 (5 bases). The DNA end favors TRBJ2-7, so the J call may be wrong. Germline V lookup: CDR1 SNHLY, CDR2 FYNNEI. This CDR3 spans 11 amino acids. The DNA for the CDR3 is TGCGCCAGCAGTTGGGAGTACGAGCAGTACTTC. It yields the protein CASSWEYEQYF.

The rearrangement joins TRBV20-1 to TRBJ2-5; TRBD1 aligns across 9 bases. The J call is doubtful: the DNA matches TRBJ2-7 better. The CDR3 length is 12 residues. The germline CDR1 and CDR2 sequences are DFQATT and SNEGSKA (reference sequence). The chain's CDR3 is CANRGPTYEQYF. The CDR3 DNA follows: TGCGCAAACAGGGGGCCAACCTACGAGCAGTACTTC.

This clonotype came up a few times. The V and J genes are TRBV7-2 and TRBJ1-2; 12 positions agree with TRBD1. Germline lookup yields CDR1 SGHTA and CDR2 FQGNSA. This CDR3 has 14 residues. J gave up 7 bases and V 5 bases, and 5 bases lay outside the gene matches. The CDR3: CASSARDRGLGYTF. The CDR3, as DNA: TGTGCCAGCAGCGCCCGGGACAGGGGGCTTGGCTACACCTTC. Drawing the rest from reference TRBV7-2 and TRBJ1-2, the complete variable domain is GAGVSQSPSNKVTEKGKDVELRCDPISGHTALYWYRQSLGQGLEFLIYFQGNSAPDKSGLPSDRFSAERTGGSVSTLTIQRTQQEDSAVYLCASSARDRGLGYTFGSGTRLTVV.

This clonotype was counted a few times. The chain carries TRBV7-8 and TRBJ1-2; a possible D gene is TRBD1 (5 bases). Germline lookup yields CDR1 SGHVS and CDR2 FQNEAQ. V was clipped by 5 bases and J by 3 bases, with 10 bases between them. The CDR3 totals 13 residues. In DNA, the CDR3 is TGTGCCAGCAGCCCACAGGTTGACTATGGCTACACCTTC. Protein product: CASSPQVDYGYTF.

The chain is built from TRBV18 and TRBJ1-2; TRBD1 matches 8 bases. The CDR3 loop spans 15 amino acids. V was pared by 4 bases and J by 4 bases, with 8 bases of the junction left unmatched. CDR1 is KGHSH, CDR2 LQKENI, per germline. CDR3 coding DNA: TGTGCCAGCTCACGAAACAGGGGGGACGGCTATGGCTACACCTTC. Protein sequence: CASSRNRGDGYGYTF. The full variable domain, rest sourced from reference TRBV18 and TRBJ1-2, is NAGVMQNPRHLVRRRGQEARLRCSPMKGHSHVYWYRQLPEEGLKFMVYLQKENIIDESGMPKERFSAEFPKEGPSILRIQQVVRGDSAAYFCASSRNRGDGYGYTFGSGTRLTVV.

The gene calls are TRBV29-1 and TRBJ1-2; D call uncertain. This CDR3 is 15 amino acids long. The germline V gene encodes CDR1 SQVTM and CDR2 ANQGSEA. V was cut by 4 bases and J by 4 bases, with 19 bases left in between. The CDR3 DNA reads TGCAGCGTTGTTGAAAGTTCCGATCGGGCCTATGGCTACACCTTC. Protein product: CSVVESSDRAYGYTF.

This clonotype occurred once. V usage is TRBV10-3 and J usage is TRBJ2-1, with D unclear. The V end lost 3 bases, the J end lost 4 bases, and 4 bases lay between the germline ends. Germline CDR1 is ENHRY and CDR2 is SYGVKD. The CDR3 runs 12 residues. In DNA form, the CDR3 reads TGTGCCATCAGTGACCCATACAATGAGCAGTTCTTC. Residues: CAISDPYNEQFF.

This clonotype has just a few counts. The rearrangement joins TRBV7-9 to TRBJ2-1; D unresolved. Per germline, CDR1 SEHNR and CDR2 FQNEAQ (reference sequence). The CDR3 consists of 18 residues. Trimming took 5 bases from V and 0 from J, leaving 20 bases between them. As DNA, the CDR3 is TGTGCCAGCAGCCGGGTCTTGCCGGTTCGCAGCTCCTACAATGAGCAGTTCTTC. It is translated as CASSRVLPVRSSYNEQFF.

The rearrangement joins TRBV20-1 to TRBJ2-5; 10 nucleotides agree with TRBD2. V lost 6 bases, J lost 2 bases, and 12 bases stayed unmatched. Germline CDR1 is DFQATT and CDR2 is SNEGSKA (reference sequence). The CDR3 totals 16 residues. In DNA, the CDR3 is TGCAGTGCCAAAGAGGGGCTAGCGGGAGCGCAAGAGACCCAGTACTTC. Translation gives CSAKEGLAGAQETQYF.

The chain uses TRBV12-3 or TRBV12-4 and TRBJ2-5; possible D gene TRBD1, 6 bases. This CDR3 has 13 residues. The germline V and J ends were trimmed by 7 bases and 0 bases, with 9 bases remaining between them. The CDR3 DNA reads TGTGCCAGCACCGGGACACACCAAGAGACCCAGTACTTC. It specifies CASTGTHQETQYF.

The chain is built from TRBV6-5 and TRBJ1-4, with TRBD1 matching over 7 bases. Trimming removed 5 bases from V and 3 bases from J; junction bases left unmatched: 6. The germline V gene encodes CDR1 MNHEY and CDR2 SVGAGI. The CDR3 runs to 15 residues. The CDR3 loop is CASSPTGWANEKLFF. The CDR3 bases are TGTGCCAGCAGTCCGACAGGGTGGGCTAATGAAAAACTGTTTTTT.

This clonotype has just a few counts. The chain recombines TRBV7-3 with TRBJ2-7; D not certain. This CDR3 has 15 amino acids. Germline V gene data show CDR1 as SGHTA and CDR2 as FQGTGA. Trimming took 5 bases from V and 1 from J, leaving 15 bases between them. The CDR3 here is CASSPRQSLSYEQYF. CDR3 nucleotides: TGTGCCAGCAGCCCCAGACAAAGCCTATCCTACGAGCAGTACTTC.

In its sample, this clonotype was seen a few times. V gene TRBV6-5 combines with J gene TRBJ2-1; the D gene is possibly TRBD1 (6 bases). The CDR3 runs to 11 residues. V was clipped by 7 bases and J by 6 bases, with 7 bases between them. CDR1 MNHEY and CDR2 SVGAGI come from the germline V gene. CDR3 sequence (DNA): TGTGCCAGCACCAGGGGCAATGAGCAGTTCTTC. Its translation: CASTRGNEQFF.

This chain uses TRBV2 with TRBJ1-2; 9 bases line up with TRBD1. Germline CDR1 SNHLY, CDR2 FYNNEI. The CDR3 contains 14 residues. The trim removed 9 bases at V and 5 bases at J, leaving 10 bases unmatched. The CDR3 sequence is CARKLQGALYGYTF. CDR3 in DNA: TGTGCCAGGAAATTACAGGGGGCTCTTTATGGCTACACCTTC.

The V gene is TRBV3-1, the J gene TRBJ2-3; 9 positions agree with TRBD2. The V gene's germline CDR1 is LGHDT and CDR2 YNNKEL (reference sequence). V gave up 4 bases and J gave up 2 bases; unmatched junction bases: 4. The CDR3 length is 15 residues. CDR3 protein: CASSPTSGFTDTQYF. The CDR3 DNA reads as TGTGCCAGCAGCCCCACTAGCGGGTTCACAGATACGCAGTATTTT.

The CDR3 spells CASSRGIAVSSYNEQFF. CDR3 DNA: TGCGCCAGCAGCCGGGGGATAGCGGTTAGCTCCTACAATGAGCAGTTCTTC. The rearrangement uses TRBV5-1 and TRBJ2-1; possible D gene TRBD2, 6 bases. Trimming shortened V by 4 bases and J by 0 bases, and 17 bases separated the two germline ends. Per germline, CDR1 SGHRS and CDR2 YFSETQ. The CDR3 totals 17 residues.

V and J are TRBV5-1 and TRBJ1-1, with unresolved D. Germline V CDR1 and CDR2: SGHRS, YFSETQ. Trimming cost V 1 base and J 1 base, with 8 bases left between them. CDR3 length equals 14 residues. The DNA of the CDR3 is TGCGCCAGCAGCTTGCGGCCAGCGAACACTGAAGCTTTCTTT. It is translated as CASSLRPANTEAFF.

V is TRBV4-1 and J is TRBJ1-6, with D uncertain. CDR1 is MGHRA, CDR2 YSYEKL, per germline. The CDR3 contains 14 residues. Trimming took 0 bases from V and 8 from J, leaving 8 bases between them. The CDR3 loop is CASSQDPGDSPLHF. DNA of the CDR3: TGCGCCAGCAGCCAAGATCCGGGAGATTCACCCCTCCACTTT.

CDR3 residues: CATSREGTGGVTDTQYF. DNA for the CDR3: TGTGCCACCAGCAGAGAAGGGACAGGGGGCGTCACAGATACGCAGTATTTT. This chain links TRBV15 with TRBJ2-3; 12 nucleotides align to TRBD1. V gave up 0 bases and J gave up 2 bases; unmatched junction bases: 3. The germline CDR1 and CDR2 sequences are LNHNV and YYDKDF (reference sequence). This CDR3 has 17 residues.

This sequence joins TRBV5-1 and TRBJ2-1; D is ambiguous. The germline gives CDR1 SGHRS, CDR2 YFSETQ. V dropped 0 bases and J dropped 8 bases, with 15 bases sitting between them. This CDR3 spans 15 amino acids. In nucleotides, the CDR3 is TGCGCCAGCAGCTTGGCCGTAAATTCGGACGATGAGCAGTTCTTC. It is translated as CASSLAVNSDDEQFF.

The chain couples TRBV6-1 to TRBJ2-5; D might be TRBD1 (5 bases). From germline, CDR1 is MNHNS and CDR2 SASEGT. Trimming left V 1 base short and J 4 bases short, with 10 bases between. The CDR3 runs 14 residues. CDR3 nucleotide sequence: TGTGCCAGCAGTGAAGTAGGGGCCGGAGAGACCCAGTACTTC. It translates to CASSEVGAGETQYF.